This T cell receptor beta chain comes out of a study of neurological immune-mediated disorders. The V gene end was trimmed by 7 bases and the J gene end by 6 bases; junction bases not matched to a gene: 5. Germline CDR1 MNHEY, CDR2 SVGEGT. The CDR3 loop spans 13 amino acids. The study built unsorted libraries from 2 million PBMCs kept at -80 C. Many counts were recorded for this clonotype. The making of cDNA relied on 5'RACE with 10-nucleotide random UMIs. One entry per CDR3 protein, called by TCRdb with MiXCR from the 5' RACE reads. The sample carries 50,000 to 60,000 distinct CDR3 sequences, around 2.3% recorded once.

The sequencing input was PBMCs. This TCR was sampled from a man aged 45-65 years with multiple sclerosis. This chain connects TRBV6-2 or TRBV6-3 to TRBJ1-5; the match to TRBD1 covers 8 bases. This chain's CDR3 is CASTGGETQPQHF. The CDR3 bases are TGTGCCAGCACAGGGGGCGAAACTCAGCCCCAGCATTTT.